This T cell receptor beta chain originates from a study of cytomegalovirus exposure and HLA in healthy donors. Note on this clone: The antigen is not known.

A multiplex PCR was run with 60 Vbeta primers and 13 Jbeta primers. Using immunoSEQ multiplex PCR, the repertoire was profiled, and TCRdb retains in-frame clones only, with some absent. The sample has some 130,000 clones, roughly three quarters seen once. The CDR3 sequence is 13 residues long. V dropped 2 bases and J dropped 3 bases, with 5 bases sitting between them. The germline V gene encodes CDR1 SGHTS and CDR2 YDEGEE. Study findings and constraints: The study listed about 150 cytomegalovirus-associated TCR beta chains. Previous analysis showed most TCR beta V segments were productive about 87% or about 30% of the time. Most sequenced TCRs were rare (though some public TCRs occurred in many donors).

The sample was PBMCs. The chain recombines TRBV5-8 with TRBJ2-2, with D uncertain. The receptor comes from a man aged 35-49 years in good health and CMV-seronegative. The CDR3 reads CASSFRYTGELFF. In DNA, the CDR3 is TGTGCCAGCAGCTTCCGTTACACCGGGGAGCTGTTTTTT.